This record looks at one T cell receptor beta chain sequence and its context. This sample is drawn from a study of T cell responses to AZD1222 COVID-19 vaccine. TCRdb keeps only in-frame clones here, not all; method: immunoSEQ multiplex PCR. This table holds about 170,000 clones, approximately 95% found once. This CDR3 spans 15 amino acids. Trimming removed 2 bases from V and 2 bases from J, with 12 bases in between. In germline, CDR1 is LNHDA, CDR2 SQIVND (reference sequence). The gene calls are TRBV19 and TRBJ1-1; possibly TRBD1 for D (6 bases). Sequences were derived from peripheral blood, sampled on day 0 of AZD1222 vaccination. The TCR comes from an adult in good health. CDR3 in DNA: TGTGCCAGTAGTATACCGCCAGGGGATAACACTGAAGCTTTCTTT. This encodes CASSIPPGDNTEAFF.